One and the same sample provided the 10 T cell receptor beta chains below, sequenced in a study of T cell responses to AZD1222 COVID-19 vaccine. The table came from immunoSEQ multiplex PCR; TCRdb's copy has only in-frame clones and leaves some out. The table has some 130,000 clones, 85% to 90% seen once. Sequencing was performed on peripheral blood, taken on day 0 of AZD1222 vaccination. These receptors originate from an adult in good health.

The chain's CDR3 is CASSVGVPASTDTQYF. CDR3 nucleotides: TGCGCCAGCAGCGTCGGGGTGCCAGCTAGCACAGATACGCAGTATTTT. This chain links TRBV5-1 with TRBJ2-3, with D tentatively TRBD2 (5 bases). V lost 4 bases and J lost 0, with 15 bases in between. The CDR3 is made up of 16 amino acids. Germline loops: CDR1 SGHRS, CDR2 YFSETQ.

The V gene is TRBV21-1, the J gene TRBJ2-7; TRBD1 is taken as the D call from the table, unchecked against the DNA. TRBV21-1 represents a pseudogene. CDR3 length equals 15 residues. The CDR3 protein is CASSALTGTAYEQYF. The CDR3 DNA sequence: TGTGCCAGCAGCGCGCTGACAGGGACAGCCTACGAGCAGTACTTC.

The chain has TRBV2 and TRBJ1-2; D unresolved. Germline V gene sequence: CDR1 SNHLY, CDR2 FYNNEI. The CDR3 runs 14 residues. The germline V and J ends were trimmed by 5 bases and 4 bases, with 14 bases remaining between them. The CDR3: CASSSRQESYGYTF. The CDR3 region has the DNA TGTGCCAGCAGTTCTCGGCAGGAGAGCTATGGCTACACCTTC.

This clone was picked up a small number of times. The chain has TRBV18 and TRBJ1-6; D uncertain. This CDR3 spans 12 amino acids. The germline CDR1 and CDR2 sequences are KGHSH and LQKENI. V lost 0 bases to trimming and J lost 7 bases, with 1 base between them. The CDR3 sequence is CASSPPNSPLHF. The CDR3 DNA sequence: TGTGCCAGCTCACCACCAAATTCACCCCTCCACTTT.

The chain carries TRBV3-1 (or the pseudogene TRBV3-2) and TRBJ2-3; 14 bases align to TRBD2. The length of the CDR3 is 15 residues. Germline CDR1 LGHDT, CDR2 YNNKEL (reference sequence). V dropped 7 bases and J dropped 5; count of bases not matched to a gene: 5. The CDR3 DNA follows: TGTGCCAGCAACGCTGGGACTAGCGGGGGAGATACGCAGTATTTT. As protein: CASNAGTSGGDTQYF.

The chain joins TRBV5-5 to TRBJ1-1, with D possibly being TRBD1 (5 bases). Germline lookup yields CDR1 SGHKS and CDR2 YYEKEE (reference sequence). The V and J ends lost 4 bases and 0 bases respectively, with 10 bases between them. The length of the CDR3 is 14 residues. The CDR3 DNA follows: TGTGCCAGCAGCCTCAGGGCTCTGAACACTGAAGCTTTCTTT. Its protein product is CASSLRALNTEAFF.

This sequence joins TRBV6-5 and TRBJ2-2; the D is unclear. CDR3 length: 16 residues. Germline CDR1 MNHEY, CDR2 SVGAGI. Trimming took 2 bases from V and 2 from J, leaving 12 bases between them. CDR3 sequence (DNA): TGTGCCAGCAGTTACGGCGGTGTGGGAAACACCGGGGAGCTGTTTTTT. It specifies CASSYGGVGNTGELFF.

The CDR3 DNA reads TGTGCCACCAGCATGGATGGGGGGCTCCCTGAAGCTTTCTTT. Its protein is CATSMDGGLPEAFF. The genes are TRBV15 and TRBJ1-1; D might be TRBD1 (6 bases). The CDR3 consists of 14 residues. Germline values: CDR1 LNHNV, CDR2 YYDKDF (reference sequence). V was shortened by 4 bases and J by 6 bases, with 15 bases between the two germline ends.

Only one count was recorded for this clone. The chain combines TRBV6-5 with TRBJ1-2; D is possibly TRBD1 (5 bases). CDR1 is MNHEY and CDR2 is SVGAGI in the germline V gene. This CDR3 is built from 13 residues. Trimming took off 6 bases at V and 3 bases at J, with 11 bases between the two ends. The CDR3 sequence is CASRSRGDYGYTF. CDR3 DNA sequence: TGTGCCAGCAGGTCGCGGGGGGACTATGGCTACACCTTC.

The J gene is TRBJ2-5, the V gene TRBV6-5; D remains unclear. The CDR3 has 16 residues. V lost 2 bases and J 7 bases, leaving 20 bases between the germline ends. Germline loops: CDR1 MNHEY, CDR2 SVGAGI. The CDR3 loop is CASSYDGGLQKGTQYF. The CDR3 DNA reads TGTGCCAGCAGTTACGACGGTGGGCTCCAAAAGGGGACCCAGTACTTC.